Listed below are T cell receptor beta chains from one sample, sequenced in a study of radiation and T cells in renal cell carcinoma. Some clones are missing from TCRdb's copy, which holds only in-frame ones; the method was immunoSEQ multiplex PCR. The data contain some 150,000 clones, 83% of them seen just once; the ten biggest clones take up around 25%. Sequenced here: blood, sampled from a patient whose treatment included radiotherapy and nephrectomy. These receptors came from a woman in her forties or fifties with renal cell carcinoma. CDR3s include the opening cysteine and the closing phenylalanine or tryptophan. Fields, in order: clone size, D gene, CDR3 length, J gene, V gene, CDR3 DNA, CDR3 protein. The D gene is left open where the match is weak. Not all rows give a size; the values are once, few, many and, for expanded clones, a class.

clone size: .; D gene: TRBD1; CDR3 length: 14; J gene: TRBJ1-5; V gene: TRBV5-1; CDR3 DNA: TGCGCCAGCAGCCTGGGACAGGGAGATCAGCCCCAGCATTTT; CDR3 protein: CASSLGQGDQPQHF
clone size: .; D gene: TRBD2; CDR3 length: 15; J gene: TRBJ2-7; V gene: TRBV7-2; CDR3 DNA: TGTGCCAGCAGCTTAGGGCTAGCGGACGACTACGAGCAGTACTTC; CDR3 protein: CASSLGLADDYEQYF
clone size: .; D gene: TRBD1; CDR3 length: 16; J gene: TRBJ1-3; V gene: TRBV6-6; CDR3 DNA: TGTGCCAGCAGTCGTTCCGGGACAGGGAGGGGAAACACCATATATTTT; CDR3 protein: CASSRSGTGRGNTIYF
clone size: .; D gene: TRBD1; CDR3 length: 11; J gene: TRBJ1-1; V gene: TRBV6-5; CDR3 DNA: TGTGCCAGTCACAGGGGCCCACGAGCTTTCTTT; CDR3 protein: CASHRGPRAFF
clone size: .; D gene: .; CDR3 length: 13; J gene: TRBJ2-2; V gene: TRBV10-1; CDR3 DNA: TGCGCCAGCAGTGCCCAGAACACCGGGGAGCTGTTTTTT; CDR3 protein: CASSAQNTGELFF
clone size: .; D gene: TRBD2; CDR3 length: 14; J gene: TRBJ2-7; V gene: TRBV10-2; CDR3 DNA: TGCGCCAGCAGCCTAGCGGCGATCTCCTACGAGCAGTACTTC; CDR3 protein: CASSLAAISYEQYF
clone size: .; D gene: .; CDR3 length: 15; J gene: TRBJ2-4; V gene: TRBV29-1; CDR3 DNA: TGCAGCGTGGGCCGGGACACCTTAGCCAAAAACATTCAGTACTTC; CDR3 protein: CSVGRDTLAKNIQYF
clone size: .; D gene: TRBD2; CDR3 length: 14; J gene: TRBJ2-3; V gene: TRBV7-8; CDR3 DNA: TGTGCCAGCAGCGGGACTAGCGGCACAGATACGCAGTATTTT; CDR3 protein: CASSGTSGTDTQYF
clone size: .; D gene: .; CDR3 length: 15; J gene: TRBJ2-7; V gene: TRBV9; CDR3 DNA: TGTGCCAGCAGCGTAGGTTCCCTGACAGGCGGCGAGCAGTACTTC; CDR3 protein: CASSVGSLTGGEQYF
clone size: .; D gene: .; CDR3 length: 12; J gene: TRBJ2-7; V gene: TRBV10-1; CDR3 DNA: TGCGCCAGCAGCCCCGATATGGTAGAGCAGTACTTC; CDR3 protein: CASSPDMVEQYF
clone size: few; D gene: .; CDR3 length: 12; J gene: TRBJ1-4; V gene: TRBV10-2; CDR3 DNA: TGCGCCAGCAGTGACCGTGGGGAAAAACTGTTTTTT; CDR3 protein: CASSDRGEKLFF
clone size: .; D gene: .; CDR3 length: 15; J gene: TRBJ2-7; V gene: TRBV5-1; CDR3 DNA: TGCGCCAGCAGCTTGCTGCAGGAAAGCTCCTACGAGCAGTACTTC; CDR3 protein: CASSLLQESSYEQYF
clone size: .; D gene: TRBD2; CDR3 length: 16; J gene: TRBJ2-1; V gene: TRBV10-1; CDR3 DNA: TGCGCCAGCAGTGAGTCTTCGGGGGGGGGCCTCGATGAGCAGTTCTTC; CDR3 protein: CASSESSGGGLDEQFF
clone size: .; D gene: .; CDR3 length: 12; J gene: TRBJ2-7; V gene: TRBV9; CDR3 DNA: TGTGCCAGCAGCGTAGGGGACTACGAGCAGTACTTC; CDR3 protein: CASSVGDYEQYF
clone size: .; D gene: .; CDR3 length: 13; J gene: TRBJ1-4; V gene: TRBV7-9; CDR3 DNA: TGTGCCAGCAGCCCCCTAACGACGGAAAAACTGTTTTTT; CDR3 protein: CASSPLTTEKLFF
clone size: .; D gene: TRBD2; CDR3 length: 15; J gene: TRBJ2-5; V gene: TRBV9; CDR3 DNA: TGTGCCAGCAGCGTTCTAGCGGGAGAGGGGGAGACCCAGTACTTC; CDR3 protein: CASSVLAGEGETQYF
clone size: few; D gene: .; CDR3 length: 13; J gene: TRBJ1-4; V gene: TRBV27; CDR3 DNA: TGTGCCAGCAGTGGCGGGGGGGCGTTAAAACTGTTTTTT; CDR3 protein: CASSGGGALKLFF
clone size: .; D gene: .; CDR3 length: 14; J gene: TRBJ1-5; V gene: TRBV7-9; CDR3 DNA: TGTGCCAGCAGCTTAGCAGGTAGCAATCAGCCCCAGCATTTT; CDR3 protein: CASSLAGSNQPQHF
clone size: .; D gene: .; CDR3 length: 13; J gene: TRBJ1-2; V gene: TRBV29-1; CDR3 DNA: TGCAGCGTTGGACCGACCTCTGGCTATGGCTACACCTTC; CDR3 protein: CSVGPTSGYGYTF
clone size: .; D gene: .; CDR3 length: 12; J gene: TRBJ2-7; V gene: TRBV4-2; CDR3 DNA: TGTGCCAGCAGCCAAAGCTTAGACGAGCAGTACTTC; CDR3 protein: CASSQSLDEQYF
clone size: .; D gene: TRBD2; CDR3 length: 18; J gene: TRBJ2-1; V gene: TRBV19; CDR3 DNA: TGTGCCACCCGACCATTTGGACTAGCGGGAGCTTTCTACAATGAGCAGTTCTTC; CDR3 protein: CATRPFGLAGAFYNEQFF
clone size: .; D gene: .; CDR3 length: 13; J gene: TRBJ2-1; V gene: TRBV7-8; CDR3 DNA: TGTGCCAGCAGTCTGGGGCAGTCCAATGAGCAGTTCTTC; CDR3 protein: CASSLGQSNEQFF
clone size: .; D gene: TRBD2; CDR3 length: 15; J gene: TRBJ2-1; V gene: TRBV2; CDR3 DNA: TGTGCCAGCAGACTTACCGGGACTAGGGGCAATGAGCAGTTCTTC; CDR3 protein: CASRLTGTRGNEQFF
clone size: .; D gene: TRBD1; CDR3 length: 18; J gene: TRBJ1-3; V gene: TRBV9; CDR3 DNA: TGTGCCAGCAGCGTAGCCACCGGGACAGGGTACTCTGGAAACACCATATATTTT; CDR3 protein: CASSVATGTGYSGNTIYF
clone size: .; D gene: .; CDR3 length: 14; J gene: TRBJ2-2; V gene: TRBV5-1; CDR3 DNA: TGCGCCAGCAGCAGGGATGGGGACACCGGGGAGCTGTTTTTT; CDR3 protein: CASSRDGDTGELFF
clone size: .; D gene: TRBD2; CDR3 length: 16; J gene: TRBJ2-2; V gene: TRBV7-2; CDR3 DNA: TGTGCCAGCAGCCCCGGGACTAGCGGGTACACCGGGGAGCTGTTTTTT; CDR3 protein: CASSPGTSGYTGELFF
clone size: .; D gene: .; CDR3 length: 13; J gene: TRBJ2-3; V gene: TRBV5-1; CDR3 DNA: TGCGCCAGCAGCTTTTCGGTGGCAGATACGCAGTATTTT; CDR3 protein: CASSFSVADTQYF
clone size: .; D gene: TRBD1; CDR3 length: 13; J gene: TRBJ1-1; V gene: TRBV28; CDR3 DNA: TGTGCCAGCAAGACAGGGGTCGGCACTGAAGCTTTCTTT; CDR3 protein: CASKTGVGTEAFF
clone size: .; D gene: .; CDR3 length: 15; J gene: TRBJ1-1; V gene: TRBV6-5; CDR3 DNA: TGTGCCAGCAGTCTACTTGACAGGTTGAACACTGAAGCTTTCTTT; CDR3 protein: CASSLLDRLNTEAFF
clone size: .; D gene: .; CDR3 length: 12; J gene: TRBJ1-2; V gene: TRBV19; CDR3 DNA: TGTGCCAGTATAGATTGGAGGGGTGGCTACACCTTC; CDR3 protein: CASIDWRGGYTF
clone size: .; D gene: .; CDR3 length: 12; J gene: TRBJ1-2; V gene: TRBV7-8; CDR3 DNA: TGTGCCAGCAGCTTTTTCGGGGACGGCTACACCTTC; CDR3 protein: CASSFFGDGYTF
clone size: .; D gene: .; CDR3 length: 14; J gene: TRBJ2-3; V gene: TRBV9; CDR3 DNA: TGTGCCAGCAGCCCAGACCCCTACACAGATACGCAGTATTTT; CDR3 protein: CASSPDPYTDTQYF
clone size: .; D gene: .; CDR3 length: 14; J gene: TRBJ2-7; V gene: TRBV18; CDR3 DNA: TGTGCCAGCTCCCTCGGCCGGATGACGAGCGAGCAGTACTTC; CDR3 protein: CASSLGRMTSEQYF
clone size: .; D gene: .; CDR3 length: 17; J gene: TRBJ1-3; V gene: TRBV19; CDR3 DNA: TGTGCCAGTAGTATATCGGCAGGGTTGGTCTCTGGAAACACCATATATTTT; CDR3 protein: CASSISAGLVSGNTIYF
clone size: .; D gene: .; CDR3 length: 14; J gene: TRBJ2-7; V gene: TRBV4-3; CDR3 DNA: TGCGCCAGCAGCCAAGGCCGAACTTCCTACGAGCAGTACTTC; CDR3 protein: CASSQGRTSYEQYF
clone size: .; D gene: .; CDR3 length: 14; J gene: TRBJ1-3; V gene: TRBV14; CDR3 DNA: TGTGCCAGCAGGGTAACTGCCTCTGGAAACACCATATATTTT; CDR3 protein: CASRVTASGNTIYF
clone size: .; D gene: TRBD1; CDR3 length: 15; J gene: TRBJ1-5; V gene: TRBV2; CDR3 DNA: TGTGCCAGCAGATCGACAGGGGGGAGCGACCAGCCCCAGCATTTT; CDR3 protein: CASRSTGGSDQPQHF
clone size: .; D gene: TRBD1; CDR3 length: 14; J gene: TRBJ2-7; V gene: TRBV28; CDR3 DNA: TGTGCCAGTCTCCGGGACAGGGATAACAACGAGCAGTACTTC; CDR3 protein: CASLRDRDNNEQYF
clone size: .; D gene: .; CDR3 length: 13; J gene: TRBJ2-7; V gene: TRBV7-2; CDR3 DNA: TGTGCCAGCAGCTTTGGGCTTTCCTACGAGCAGTACTTC; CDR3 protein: CASSFGLSYEQYF
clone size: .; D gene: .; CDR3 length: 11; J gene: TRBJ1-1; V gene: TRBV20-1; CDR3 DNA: TGCAGTGCGGGGGACGCATTGGAAGCTTTCTTT; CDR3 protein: CSAGDALEAFF